The next 9 T cell receptor beta chains were all read from a single sample in a study of blood T cell repertoires in COVID-19 (dated by TCRdb to 2018 to 2020). Receptor amplification or capture employed the immunoSEQ multiplex PCR assay. The clones in this table, taken by TCRdb from immuneACCESS, are in-frame only. Not every clone is retained; where verified, under half of the shortfall comes from an unresolved V gene, and the cause of the rest is unknown. In all, the sample holds 75,000 to 90,000 clones, and around four fifths of those were seen once. The ten largest clones take up 15% to 20% of the sample. The sample consisted of peripheral blood. These receptors all come from an elderly man with active or convalescent COVID-19.

The chain couples TRBV18 to TRBJ1-1; 9 nucleotides match TRBD1. The CDR3 has 16 amino acids. With V trimmed by 3 bases and J by 7 bases, 12 bases remained unmatched. CDR1 and CDR2 (germline): KGHSH, LQKENI. The CDR3 loop is CASSPSFGDRADEAFF. CDR3 in DNA: TGTGCCAGCTCACCCTCCTTTGGGGACAGGGCCGATGAAGCTTTCTTT. Drawing the rest from reference TRBV18 and TRBJ1-1, the complete variable domain is NAGVMQNPRHLVRRRGQEARLRCSPMKGHSHVYWYRQLPEEGLKFMVYLQKENIIDESGMPKERFSAEFPKEGPSILRIQQVVRGDSAAYFCASSPSFGDRADEAFFGQGTRLTVV.

The gene calls are TRBV6-4 and TRBJ1-6, with unresolved D. This CDR3 is 14 amino acids long. Germline V CDR1 and CDR2: MRHNA, SNTAGT. Trimming cost V 10 bases and J 6 bases, with 16 bases left between them. The CDR3 region is CATREVFGNSPLHF. CDR3 nucleotides: TGTGCCACCCGGGAGGTATTTGGTAATTCACCCCTCCACTTT.

This clone was recorded only once. The chain carries TRBV11-2 and TRBJ2-3; tentatively, D is TRBD2 (7 bases). In germline, CDR1 is SGHAT, CDR2 FQNNGV. The CDR3 has 17 residues. V lost 5 bases and J lost 2, with 20 bases in between. CDR3 bases: TGTGCCAGCAGCCTGGGGCGAGGGGGAGGGTTCACAGATACGCAGTATTTT. It codes for CASSLGRGGGFTDTQYF.

The genes are TRBV19 and TRBJ1-4; D unclear. Trimming cost V 1 base and J 4 bases, with 10 bases left between them. CDR1 and CDR2 from the germline V gene are LNHDA and SQIVND (reference sequence). The CDR3 has 15 amino acids. The CDR3 sequence: CASSIVSHGNEKLFF. DNA of the CDR3: TGTGCCAGTAGTATAGTGAGCCACGGTAATGAAAAACTGTTTTTT. Full variable domain (missing parts from reference TRBV19 and TRBJ1-4): DGGITQSPKYLFRKEGQNVTLSCEQNLNHDAMYWYRQDPGQGLRLIYYSQIVNDFQKGDIAEGYSVSREKKESFPLTVTSAQKNPTAFYLCASSIVSHGNEKLFFGSGTQLSVL.

The rearrangement links TRBV28 to TRBJ1-2; TRBD1 matches 9 bases. The CDR3 has 15 residues. The junction had 9 bases not matched to a gene; V was cut back by 6 bases and J by 4 bases. CDR1 is MDHEN and CDR2 is SYDVKM in the germline V gene. The CDR3 DNA sequence: TGTGCCAGCAGACCAACAGGGGGCAGAAGCTATGGCTACACCTTC. It specifies CASRPTGGRSYGYTF.

The chain couples TRBV28 to TRBJ2-3, with TRBD2 matching 7 bases. This CDR3 has 14 residues. Germline lookup yields CDR1 MDHEN and CDR2 SYDVKM. After removal of 8 bases from V and 2 bases from J, the junction contained 7 bases not matched to a gene. CDR3 loop: CASVSSGITDTQYF. The CDR3 DNA reads as TGTGCCAGCGTGAGCAGCGGGATCACAGATACGCAGTATTTT.

The V gene is TRBV10-3, the J gene TRBJ2-2, with TRBD1 matching 8 bases. CDR3 size: 14 residues. Unmatched junction bases numbered 0, after V lost 2 bases and J lost 4 bases. Germline V gene sequence: CDR1 ENHRY, CDR2 SYGVKD. The CDR3 sequence is CAISETGGTGELFF. The DNA for the CDR3 is TGTGCCATCAGTGAGACAGGGGGCACCGGGGAGCTGTTTTTT.

This clone occurred a few times. V and J are TRBV27 and TRBJ1-4, with D possibly TRBD1 on 5 matching bases. The V end lost 0 bases, the J end lost 0 bases, and 23 bases lay between the germline ends. This CDR3 contains 21 residues. CDR1 and CDR2 from the germline V gene are MNHEY and SMNVEV (reference sequence). CDR3 nucleotides: TGTGCCAGCAGTTTATCGGCCAGGGCGGCTAACCAGGATGCAACTAATGAAAAACTGTTTTTT. Its translation is CASSLSARAANQDATNEKLFF.

This clone was detected only a few times. The V gene is TRBV6-2 or TRBV6-3, the J gene TRBJ1-2, with a weak D call TRBD1 (6 bases). Germline CDR1 MNHEY, CDR2 SVGEGT. Trimming stripped 3 bases from V and 2 bases from J, with 16 bases between. The CDR3 totals 16 residues. Here the CDR3 DNA reads TGTGCCAGCAGTTATTGGGGGCCTGCCTTCAACTATGGCTACACCTTC. It yields the protein CASSYWGPAFNYGYTF.